The 30 T cell receptor beta chains below were found in one sample sequenced in a study of beta chain features in type 1 diabetes. The antigens for these receptors are not known. Study-level findings and limits: Type 1 diabetes patients showed a moderate but significant shortening of TCRB CDR3s in all four CD4+ subsets.

Isolated RNA was reverse transcribed in full, so expressed TCRB transcripts were sequenced. Profiling relied on immunoSEQ multiplex PCR, and the TCRdb table lists in-frame clones only, not all of them. The top ten clones hold 0.45% to 0.65% of a sample with about 370,000 clones, over 9% of them seen once. Sample: central memory CD4+ T cells from blood. The receptors stem from a man between 25 and 39 years old with type 1 diabetes.

This clone appeared a few times. The genes are TRBV11-2 and TRBJ2-6, with 7 bases matching TRBD1. V trimming: 1 base; J trimming: 0 bases; junction bases outside the gene matches: 3. The CDR3 consists of 17 residues. Germline values: CDR1 SGHAT, CDR2 FQNNGV. The CDR3: CASSLAGQSSGANVLTF. CDR3 DNA: TGTGCCAGCAGCTTAGCGGGACAGTCCTCTGGGGCCAACGTCCTGACTTTC.

This clone occurred a few times. Here the CDR3 DNA reads TGTGCCAGCAAAGGACTAGCGGGAGGTTCAGAGACCCAGTACTTC. Its protein product is CASKGLAGGSETQYF. This chain links TRBV2 with TRBJ2-5; TRBD2 matches at 14 bases. The CDR3 spans 15 residues. J lost 4 bases, V lost 7 bases, and 5 bases had no gene match. Germline V lookup: CDR1 SNHLY, CDR2 FYNNEI. The whole variable domain, filled in from reference TRBV2 and TRBJ2-5, reads EPEVTQTPSHQVTQMGQEVILRCVPISNHLYFYWYRQILGQKVEFLVSFYNNEISEKSEIFDDQFSVERPDGSNFTLKIRSTKLEDSAMYFCASKGLAGGSETQYFGPGTRLLVL.

At least ten counts were recorded for this clone. This chain joins TRBV7-2 and TRBJ2-2, with D hard to call. V shed 0 bases and J shed 7 bases, with 21 bases lying between them. The CDR3 has 18 residues. CDR1 and CDR2 (germline): SGHTA, FQGNSA. The CDR3 loop is CASSLASRSGGLSGELFF. In DNA, the CDR3 is TGTGCCAGCAGCTTAGCGTCCCGGTCAGGCGGTCTAAGCGGGGAGCTGTTTTTT. Complete variable domain (other parts from reference TRBV7-2 and TRBJ2-2): GAGVSQSPSNKVTEKGKDVELRCDPISGHTALYWYRQSLGQGLEFLIYFQGNSAPDKSGLPSDRFSAERTGGSVSTLTIQRTQQEDSAVYLCASSLASRSGGLSGELFFGEGSRLTVL.

The V and J genes are TRBV19 and TRBJ2-7; perhaps D is TRBD1 or TRBD2 (6 bases each). In germline, CDR1 is LNHDA, CDR2 SQIVND (reference sequence). The CDR3 loop spans 14 amino acids. The V end was cut by 6 bases, the J end by 1 base, with 13 bases between. CDR3 loop: CASRGGPPSYEQYF. The CDR3 DNA is TGTGCCAGTAGAGGGGGGCCTCCTTCCTACGAGCAGTACTTC.

There are many counts of this clone. The V and J genes are TRBV10-3 and TRBJ2-3; D gene uncertain. Trimming took off 4 bases at V and 9 bases at J, with 8 bases between the two ends. The CDR3 consists of 11 residues. The germline gives CDR1 ENHRY, CDR2 SYGVKD. DNA for the CDR3: TGTGCCATCAGTGTCGGTCGGACGCAGTATTTT. Its translation: CAISVGRTQYF.

This clone was seen a few times. The chain links TRBV27 to TRBJ1-2, with D possibly matching TRBD1 (6 bases). Per germline, CDR1 MNHEY and CDR2 SMNVEV (reference sequence). Trimming took 6 bases from V and 4 from J, leaving 27 bases between them. The CDR3 is 18 residues long. The CDR3 region has the DNA TGTGCCAGCAGAGCTCCGTATACCAACCCGACAGGTCGCTATGGCTACACCTTC. This translates into CASRAPYTNPTGRYGYTF.

Ten or more counts support this clone. The chain has TRBV10-3 and TRBJ1-1; unclear D gene. Germline values: CDR1 ENHRY, CDR2 SYGVKD. Trimming removed 6 bases from V and 0 bases from J, with 11 bases in between. The CDR3 consists of 14 residues. The CDR3 reads CAIRETDMNTEAFF. The CDR3 DNA reads as TGTGCCATCAGGGAAACAGATATGAACACTGAAGCTTTCTTT.

V usage is TRBV5-6 and J usage is TRBJ1-6, with TRBD1 matching over 8 bases. The CDR3 covers 14 residues. From germline, CDR1 is SGHDT and CDR2 YYEEEE. V trimming: 4 bases; J trimming: 10 bases; junction bases outside the gene matches: 7. Here the CDR3 DNA reads TGTGCCAGCAGCCGGACAGGGCAGGAATCACCCCTCCACTTT. Its translation: CASSRTGQESPLHF.

This clone has a count of ten or more. CDR3 protein: CASSRTSGSTEQFF. The CDR3 DNA reads TGTGCCAGTAGCCGGACTAGCGGGAGCACTGAGCAGTTCTTC. The rearrangement joins TRBV19 to TRBJ2-1; TRBD2 matches 13 bases. This CDR3 is built from 14 residues. The germline V gene encodes CDR1 LNHDA and CDR2 SQIVND (reference sequence). Trimming took 6 bases from V and 9 from J; bases not matched to a gene: 5. The full variable domain, completed using reference TRBV19 and TRBJ2-1, is DGGITQSPKYLFRKEGQNVTLSCEQNLNHDAMYWYRQDPGQGLRLIYYSQIVNDFQKGDIAEGYSVSREKKESFPLTVTSAQKNPTAFYLCASSRTSGSTEQFFGPGTRLTVL.

The chain is built from TRBV27 and TRBJ2-7; a possible D gene is TRBD2 (5 bases). The germline CDR1 and CDR2 sequences are MNHEY and SMNVEV (reference sequence). CDR3 length: 13 amino acids. Trimming shortened V by 3 bases and J by 0 bases, and 6 bases separated the two germline ends. As DNA, the CDR3 is TGTGCCAGCAGTTTCCGGGGCTCCTACGAGCAGTACTTC. Its translation is CASSFRGSYEQYF.

The chain links TRBV30 to TRBJ2-6; D call uncertain. Germline assignment: CDR1 GTSNPN and CDR2 SVGIG (reference sequence). V lost 0 bases to trimming and J lost 4 bases, with 10 bases between them. The CDR3 is 15 amino acids. CDR3 protein: CAWSVLGSGANVLTF. CDR3 nucleotides: TGTGCCTGGAGTGTACTTGGGTCGGGGGCCAACGTCCTGACTTTC.

This clone was found a few times. This sequence joins TRBV15 and TRBJ1-5, with TRBD1 matching 7 bases. The CDR3 loop spans 14 amino acids. CDR1 LNHNV and CDR2 YYDKDF come from the germline V gene (reference sequence). Trimming at V came to 1 base and at J to 7 bases, leaving 4 bases not matched to a gene. For the CDR3, the DNA is TGTGCCACCAGCAGAGGACAGGGCTTCCAGCCCCAGCATTTT. This translates into CATSRGQGFQPQHF. Supplemented by reference TRBV15 and TRBJ1-5, the full variable domain reads DAMVIQNPRYQVTQFGKPVTLSCSQTLNHNVMYWYQQKSSQAPKLLFHYYDKDFNNEADTPDNFQSRRPNTSFCFLDIRSPGLGDTAMYLCATSRGQGFQPQHFGDGTRLSIL.

The rearrangement links TRBV6-1 to TRBJ1-5; TRBD1 matches at 9 bases. Germline assignment: CDR1 MNHNS and CDR2 SASEGT. The ends lost 6 bases at V and 3 bases at J; junction bases unmatched: 3. The CDR3 extends over 14 amino acids. The CDR3 region has the DNA TGTGCCAGCAGGGGACAGGGAAACAATCAGCCCCAGCATTTT. Translation: CASRGQGNNQPQHF.

The table lists this clone with a few counts. The chain employs TRBV18 and TRBJ1-1, with D hard to call. Germline CDR1 KGHSH, CDR2 LQKENI. The V end lost 5 bases, the J end lost 1 base, and 8 bases lay between the germline ends. This CDR3 comprises 13 residues. The CDR3 DNA sequence: TGTGCCAGCTCATTCGGGGAGAACACTGAAGCTTTCTTT. Amino acids: CASSFGENTEAFF.

In its sample, this clone was seen a few times. The V gene is TRBV15, the J gene TRBJ2-2; 8 nucleotides align to TRBD2. V shed 7 bases, J shed 6 bases, and the junction held 7 bases outside the gene matches. The germline gives CDR1 LNHNV, CDR2 YYDKDF (reference sequence). The CDR3 runs 14 residues. CDR3 DNA sequence: TGTGCCACCACCCGGGAGGGCCTCCCCGGGGAGCTGTTTTTT. Encoded protein: CATTREGLPGELFF. The whole variable domain, filled in from reference TRBV15 and TRBJ2-2, reads DAMVIQNPRYQVTQFGKPVTLSCSQTLNHNVMYWYQQKSSQAPKLLFHYYDKDFNNEADTPDNFQSRRPNTSFCFLDIRSPGLGDTAMYLCATTREGLPGELFFGEGSRLTVL.

This clone came up a few times. The chain carries TRBV7-9 and TRBJ1-4; D not certain. The V and J ends lost 8 bases and 5 bases respectively, with 12 bases between them. Germline V gene sequence: CDR1 SEHNR, CDR2 FQNEAQ (reference sequence). The CDR3 covers 13 residues. As DNA, the CDR3 is TGTGCCAGCGAGGGCAGGCTAAATGAAAAACTGTTTTTT. Protein product: CASEGRLNEKLFF.

This clone was detected ten times or more. This same CDR3 is encoded by further DNA sequences in the sample. V usage is TRBV5-1 and J usage is TRBJ2-7, with a possible D match to TRBD2 (6 bases). Germline CDR1 reads SGHRS; CDR2 reads YFSETQ. Trimming removed 0 bases from V and 0 bases from J, with 7 bases in between. CDR3 length: 14 amino acids. The CDR3 region has the DNA TGCGCCAGCAGCTTGGACGGGAGCTCCTACGAGCAGTACTTC. This encodes CASSLDGSSYEQYF.

This clone was seen only a few times. The J gene is TRBJ2-1, the V gene TRBV11-3; weak D call: TRBD2 (6 bases). Trimming took off 3 bases at V and 6 bases at J, with 15 bases between the two ends. The CDR3 has 15 residues. Looked up from germline, CDR1 is SGHNT and CDR2 is YENEEA. The DNA of the CDR3 is TGTGCCAGCAGCTTGGGGGGACCGATCCCCAATGAGCAGTTCTTC. It yields the protein CASSLGGPIPNEQFF.

This clone has more than one count but fewer than ten. This chain uses TRBV5-1 with TRBJ2-1; 12 bases line up with TRBD2. V was pared by 4 bases and J by 2 bases, with 4 bases of the junction left unmatched. The CDR3 is made up of 16 amino acids. Germline values: CDR1 SGHRS, CDR2 YFSETQ. The CDR3 nucleotides are TGCGCCAGCAGCACAAGGACTAGCGGGACCTACAATGAGCAGTTCTTC. Its protein is CASSTRTSGTYNEQFF.

The chain joins TRBV4-2 to TRBJ2-5; TRBD2 matches 8 bases. CDR1 is LGHNA and CDR2 is YNFKEQ in the germline V gene. V lost 1 base and J lost 1; bases outside the gene matches: 5. This CDR3 has 16 residues. CDR3: CASSQGTSLFQETQYF. The DNA for the CDR3 is TGTGCCAGCAGCCAAGGGACTAGCCTCTTCCAAGAGACCCAGTACTTC.

This clone was counted a few times. The chain has TRBV19 and TRBJ2-1; 8 positions agree with TRBD2. Germline CDR1 LNHDA, CDR2 SQIVND (reference sequence). The length of the CDR3 is 16 residues. Trimming cost V 4 bases and J 0 bases; bases outside gene matches: 5. CDR3 in DNA: TGTGCCAGTAGTACGGGAGCGGGGGACTCCTACAATGAGCAGTTCTTC. It specifies CASSTGAGDSYNEQFF.

The gene calls are TRBV6-6 and TRBJ2-5, with D possibly being TRBD1 or TRBD2 (5 bases each). The germline gives CDR1 MNHNY, CDR2 SVGAGI (reference sequence). The ends were cut back, 0 bases at V and 1 base at J, with 9 bases in the middle. CDR3 length equals 15 residues. DNA of the CDR3: TGTGCCAGCAGTTACTCGGGGACCCCCCAAGAGACCCAGTACTTC. It translates to CASSYSGTPQETQYF.

The rearrangement uses TRBV14 and TRBJ1-1, with 9 bases aligning to TRBD1. Germline CDR1 and CDR2: SGHDN and FVKESK. The junction had 8 bases not matched to a gene; V was cut back by 1 base and J by 5 bases. The CDR3 has 16 residues. The CDR3 DNA reads as TGTGCCAGCAGCCAAGGTTTCCACAGGGGGCAAACTGAAGCTTTCTTT. Translated, it gives CASSQGFHRGQTEAFF.

The sample holds a few counts of this clone. The V gene is TRBV2, the J gene TRBJ1-6, with a weak D call TRBD1 (6 bases). Germline V gives CDR1 SNHLY, CDR2 FYNNEI. The CDR3 contains 13 residues. Trimming took off 3 bases at V and 10 bases at J, with 10 bases between the two ends. The CDR3 DNA reads as TGTGCCAGCAGTGATCAGGGGAACTCACCCCTCCACTTT. Translation: CASSDQGNSPLHF.

The chain combines TRBV5-1 with TRBJ1-1; unclear D gene. There are 14 residues in the CDR3. The V gene lost 2 bases and the J gene lost 5 bases, with 13 bases spanning the gap. CDR1 is SGHRS, CDR2 YFSETQ, per germline. The CDR3 protein is CASSFHRLGTEAFF. The CDR3, as DNA: TGCGCCAGCAGCTTTCATCGGTTGGGGACTGAAGCTTTCTTT.

The chain has TRBV6-1 and TRBJ2-5, with D possibly TRBD1 on 5 matching bases. CDR1 and CDR2 (germline): MNHNS, SASEGT. Trimming removed 8 bases at V and 4 bases at J, with 11 bases between. CDR3 size: 12 residues. Written as DNA, the CDR3 is TGTGCCAGCTCCAGGGCGGTAGAGACCCAGTACTTC. Residues: CASSRAVETQYF.

V usage is TRBV18 and J usage is TRBJ1-1; TRBD1 aligns across 7 bases. J lost 4 bases, V lost 2 bases, and 4 bases had no gene match. CDR1 and CDR2 (germline): KGHSH, LQKENI. The CDR3 loop spans 14 amino acids. This CDR3 reads CASSPTAGGTEAFF. Written as DNA, the CDR3 is TGTGCCAGCTCACCAACTGCAGGGGGCACTGAAGCTTTCTTT.

In the case of this clone: The same CDR3 is also encoded by other DNA sequences in this sample. The chain is built from TRBV5-1 and TRBJ2-3; 9 nucleotides line up with TRBD1. Germline lookup yields CDR1 SGHRS and CDR2 YFSETQ. The length of the CDR3 is 15 residues. V shed 0 bases and J 2 bases; nucleotides not matched to a gene: 1. CDR3 in amino acids: CASSLGDRDTDTQYF. In nucleotides, the CDR3 is TGCGCCAGCAGCTTGGGGGACAGGGACACAGATACGCAGTATTTT.

This clone has a count of ten or more. The V and J genes are TRBV7-2 and TRBJ2-1; the match to TRBD1 covers 8 bases. This CDR3 has 15 residues. Trimming at V came to 5 bases and at J to 11 bases, leaving 14 bases not matched to a gene. Germline V gives CDR1 SGHTA, CDR2 FQGNSA. CDR3 sequence reads: CASSVGQGLGVKQFF. DNA for the CDR3: TGTGCCAGCAGCGTAGGACAGGGCCTCGGGGTGAAGCAGTTCTTC. The whole variable domain, filled in from reference TRBV7-2 and TRBJ2-1, reads GAGVSQSPSNKVTEKGKDVELRCDPISGHTALYWYRQSLGQGLEFLIYFQGNSAPDKSGLPSDRFSAERTGGSVSTLTIQRTQQEDSAVYLCASSVGQGLGVKQFFGPGTRLTVL.

This clone was seen a few times. V gene TRBV19 combines with J gene TRBJ2-3; weak D call: TRBD2 (5 bases). This CDR3 spans 16 amino acids. V lost 5 bases and J 4 bases, leaving 19 bases between the germline ends. Per germline, CDR1 LNHDA and CDR2 SQIVND (reference sequence). CDR3 sequence reads: CASSFRSSGGADTQYF. The CDR3 nucleotides read TGTGCCAGTAGTTTTAGGAGCTCCGGAGGCGCAGATACGCAGTATTTT.